The next 27 T cell receptor beta chains were all read from a single sample in a study of blood T cell repertoires in COVID-19. Generated by immunoSEQ multiplex PCR, the TCRdb table keeps only in-frame clones and is missing some. The profile shows 200,000 to 250,000 clones, 80% to 90% of them singletons. The sequencing sample was made of PBMCs or T cells enriched from blood (not recorded which). The source is a woman aged 40 to 50 with acute COVID-19.

V and J are TRBV9 and TRBJ1-1; the D gene is possibly TRBD1 (5 bases). Trimming removed 0 bases from V and 8 bases from J, with 11 bases in between. In germline, CDR1 is SGDLS, CDR2 YYNGEE. The CDR3 consists of 13 residues. CDR3 bases: TGTGCCAGCAGCGTAGTGGGGCCATTCGAAGCTTTCTTT. This sequence encodes CASSVVGPFEAFF.

This chain uses TRBV3-1 (or the pseudogene TRBV3-2) with TRBJ1-2; D remains unclear. The CDR3 runs to 12 residues. CDR1 and CDR2 from the germline V gene are LGHDT and YNNKEL (reference sequence). With 5 bases removed from V and 2 bases from J, the gap between germline ends came to 6 bases. CDR3 DNA: TGTGCCAGCAGCTTACAGAACTATGGCTACACCTTC. It yields the protein CASSLQNYGYTF.

This clone was observed once. The chain is built from TRBV25-1 and TRBJ1-1; the D is unclear. V was shortened by 2 bases and J by 10 bases, with 17 bases between the two germline ends. This CDR3 comprises 14 residues. Germline CDR1 is MGHDK and CDR2 is SYGVNS. As DNA, the CDR3 is TGTGCCAGCAGTGAACATGAGTGGCCGGGGATAGCTTTCTTT. Residues: CASSEHEWPGIAFF.

V is TRBV15 and J is TRBJ1-1, with D perhaps matching TRBD1 (6 bases). Germline V lookup: CDR1 LNHNV, CDR2 YYDKDF (reference sequence). This CDR3 is built from 14 residues. V was pared by 5 bases and J by 9 bases, with 19 bases between. CDR3 protein: CATSPPEGQTKAFF. The CDR3, as DNA: TGTGCCACCAGCCCACCAGAGGGACAAACTAAAGCTTTCTTT.

The chain uses TRBV29-1 and TRBJ1-2; D ambiguous. This CDR3 is built from 13 residues. V was cut by 6 bases and J by 1 base, with 12 bases left in between. The germline V gene has CDR1 SQVTM and CDR2 ANQGSEA. DNA for the CDR3: TGCAGCGTAAGAGACAAGTTTAACTATGGCTACACCTTC. Translating it yields CSVRDKFNYGYTF. Variable domain in full (rest from reference TRBV29-1 and TRBJ1-2): SAVISQKPSRDICQRGTSLTIQCQVDSQVTMMFWYRQQPGQSLTLIATANQGSEATYESGFVIDKFPISRPNLTFSTLTVSNMSPEDSSIYLCSVRDKFNYGYTFGSGTRLTVV.

The DNA for the CDR3 is TGTGCCAGCAGCCAAGTCGGGGTTATGGCCCAGTACTTC. It encodes CASSQVGVMAQYF. The chain uses TRBV3-1 (or the pseudogene TRBV3-2) and TRBJ2-5, with D tentatively TRBD2 (5 bases). The CDR3 loop spans 13 amino acids. Trimming pared 1 base from V and 9 bases from J, leaving 12 bases between. In germline, CDR1 is LGHDT, CDR2 YNNKEL (reference sequence).

This clone was counted once. This chain uses TRBV2 with TRBJ1-1; D is unclear. V lost 6 bases, J lost 7 bases, and 15 bases lay in between. Per germline, CDR1 SNHLY and CDR2 FYNNEI. This CDR3 comprises 13 residues. CDR3 residues: CASSDTVSVEAFF. As DNA, the CDR3 is TGTGCCAGCAGCGACACCGTCTCGGTTGAAGCTTTCTTT.

The chain uses TRBV11-2 and TRBJ2-3, with TRBD1 matching 7 bases. This CDR3 is 15 amino acids long. J gave up 2 bases and V 3 bases, and 5 bases lay outside the gene matches. From germline, CDR1 is SGHAT and CDR2 FQNNGV. The CDR3 region has the DNA TGTGCCAGCAGCTTTTCCGGGACAGACACAGATACGCAGTATTTT. Amino acid sequence: CASSFSGTDTDTQYF.

The chain recombines TRBV7-2 with TRBJ1-1, with a tentative D call TRBD1 (5 bases). The CDR3 has 13 amino acids. Germline loops: CDR1 SGHTA, CDR2 FQGNSA. The V and J ends lost 5 bases and 4 bases respectively, with 11 bases between them. CDR3 loop: CASSTRVATEAFF. The CDR3 coding sequence is TGTGCCAGCAGCACCAGGGTTGCCACTGAAGCTTTCTTT.

This sequence joins TRBV11-2 and TRBJ1-1, with D unclear. Trimming shortened V by 1 base and J by 0 bases, and 6 bases separated the two germline ends. The CDR3 length is 14 residues. Germline-derived CDR1 and CDR2 are SGHAT and FQNNGV. Here the CDR3 reads CASSLVSLNTEAFF. The CDR3 DNA reads TGTGCCAGCAGCTTAGTTAGTTTGAACACTGAAGCTTTCTTT.

This chain uses TRBV27 with TRBJ1-4, with D possibly matching TRBD1 (5 bases). Germline CDR1 reads MNHEY; CDR2 reads SMNVEV (reference sequence). The CDR3 sequence is 13 residues long. Trimming shortened V by 5 bases and J by 8 bases, and 12 bases separated the two germline ends. CDR3 protein: CASSQGSREKLFF. CDR3 in DNA: TGTGCCAGCAGTCAGGGATCCCGCGAAAAACTGTTTTTT. The full variable domain, rest sourced from reference TRBV27 and TRBJ1-4, is EAQVTQNPRYLITVTGKKLTVTCSQNMNHEYMSWYRQDPGLGLRQIYYSMNVEVTDKGDVPEGYKVSRKEKRNFPLILESPSPNQTSLYFCASSQGSREKLFFGSGTQLSVL.

This clone showed up just once. CDR3 nucleotides: TGTGCCAGCAGCGAAAGACAGGGCAATCAGCCCCAGCATTTT. Its translation: CASSERQGNQPQHF. V usage is TRBV7-2 and J usage is TRBJ1-5, with D possibly matching TRBD1 (6 bases). This CDR3 spans 14 amino acids. Looked up from germline, CDR1 is SGHTA and CDR2 is FQGNSA. Trimming pared 5 bases from V and 2 bases from J, leaving 10 bases between.

This rearrangement joins TRBV7-8 to TRBJ1-1; a possible D gene is TRBD1 (5 bases). The V and J ends lost 4 bases and 1 base respectively, with 22 bases between them. Germline values: CDR1 SGHVS, CDR2 FQNEAQ. CDR3 size: 18 residues. The CDR3, as DNA: TGTGCCAGCAGCTACCCGTCCAGGGCGTCCCTGGGGAACACTGAAGCTTTCTTT. Residues: CASSYPSRASLGNTEAFF.

In DNA, the CDR3 is TGTGCCAGCAGTGAAGCCGGACTAAGGGGCGAACAGCCCCAGCATTTT. Residues: CASSEAGLRGEQPQHF. This chain links TRBV6-1 with TRBJ1-5; TRBD1 is a possible D gene (5 bases). The length of the CDR3 is 16 residues. Germline V gene lookup returns CDR1 MNHNS and CDR2 SASEGT. Trimming removed 0 bases at V and 7 bases at J, with 16 bases between.

As for this clone: Other DNA sequences in this specimen translate into the identical CDR3. This sequence joins TRBV9 and TRBJ1-1, with 9 bases aligning to TRBD1. V gave up 2 bases and J gave up 4 bases; unmatched junction bases: 0. Germline-derived CDR1 and CDR2 are SGDLS and YYNGEE. CDR3 length equals 13 residues. CDR3 protein: CASSVTGGTEAFF. DNA for the CDR3: TGTGCCAGCAGCGTGACAGGGGGCACTGAAGCTTTCTTT.

The chain is built from TRBV5-4 and TRBJ2-1, with 9 nucleotides matching TRBD2. The CDR3 extends over 15 amino acids. The trim removed 3 bases at V and 13 bases at J, leaving 14 bases unmatched. Germline V gene data show CDR1 as SGHNT and CDR2 as YYREEE (reference sequence). The CDR3: CASSSRTSAGGPQFF. The CDR3 coding sequence is TGTGCCAGCAGCTCCAGAACCTCGGCGGGGGGGCCCCAGTTCTTC.

The chain employs TRBV5-1 and TRBJ2-2, with D possibly being TRBD1 (5 bases). V dropped 2 bases and J dropped 1 base, with 9 bases sitting between them. Germline-derived CDR1 and CDR2 are SGHRS and YFSETQ. This CDR3 contains 15 residues. This CDR3 reads CASSLDRGNTGELFF. For the CDR3, the DNA is TGCGCCAGCAGCTTAGATAGGGGGAACACCGGGGAGCTGTTTTTT.

The J gene is TRBJ1-1, the V gene TRBV4-1, with 8 nucleotides matching TRBD1. The V gene's germline CDR1 is MGHRA and CDR2 YSYEKL. The CDR3 covers 14 residues. Trimming took 4 bases from V and 10 from J; bases not matched to a gene: 11. Written as DNA, the CDR3 is TGCGCCAGCAGCCGCGTCGACAGGGGAGAGGGAGCTTTCTTT. Amino acids: CASSRVDRGEGAFF.

This clone is a singleton in its sample. CDR3 bases: TGTGCCAGCAGCTCTTCCTCGACTAGCGGATACACAGATACGCAGTATTTT. This codes for CASSSSSTSGYTDTQYF. The rearrangement links TRBV11-2 to TRBJ2-3; 9 bases line up with TRBD2. From germline, CDR1 is SGHAT and CDR2 FQNNGV. The CDR3 extends over 17 amino acids. After removal of 4 bases from V and 2 bases from J, the junction contained 10 bases not matched to a gene.

V gene TRBV27 combines with J gene TRBJ1-6, with 10 bases identical to TRBD1. This CDR3 spans 15 amino acids. Unmatched junction bases numbered 9, after V lost 9 bases and J lost 7 bases. The germline V gene encodes CDR1 MNHEY and CDR2 SMNVEV (reference sequence). This CDR3 reads CASSAGQGDNSPLHF. The CDR3 DNA follows: TGTGCCAGTTCAGCCGGACAGGGGGACAATTCACCCCTCCACTTT.

The CDR3 loop reads CASRIRDRDNEQFF. CDR3 DNA: TGTGCCAGCAGAATACGGGACAGAGACAATGAGCAGTTCTTC. V usage is TRBV5-4 and J usage is TRBJ2-1; the match to TRBD1 covers 7 bases. The CDR3 covers 14 residues. CDR1 is SGHNT, CDR2 YYREEE, per germline (reference sequence). V shed 5 bases, J shed 5 bases, and the junction held 7 bases outside the gene matches. The whole variable domain, filled in from reference TRBV5-4 and TRBJ2-1, reads ETGVTQSPTHLIKTRGQQVTLRCSSQSGHNTVSWYQQALGQGPQFIFQYYREEENGRGNFPPRFSGLQFPNYSSELNVNALELDDSALYLCASRIRDRDNEQFFGPGTRLTVL.

This chain links TRBV6-5 with TRBJ2-2; TRBD2 aligns across 11 bases. Losses at the gene ends were 2 bases for V and 3 bases for J; bases not matched to a gene: 2. Germline V gene lookup returns CDR1 MNHEY and CDR2 SVGAGI. CDR3 size: 16 residues. The CDR3 DNA sequence: TGTGCCAGCAGTTACGCTAGCGGGGGGTACACCGGGGAGCTGTTTTTT. This gives the protein CASSYASGGYTGELFF.

This rearrangement joins TRBV4-3 to TRBJ1-2, with a possible D match to TRBD1 (6 bases). Germline V gene sequence: CDR1 LGHNA, CDR2 YSLEER. V was pared by 2 bases and J by 7 bases, with 11 bases between. This CDR3 region has 13 residues. This CDR3 reads CASSQWSGVGYTF. The DNA for the CDR3 is TGCGCCAGCAGCCAATGGTCAGGGGTTGGCTACACCTTC.

This chain uses TRBV19 with TRBJ1-2, with 7 bases identical to TRBD1. J lost 8 bases, V lost 3 bases, and 9 bases had no gene match. The CDR3 consists of 14 residues. Per germline, CDR1 LNHDA and CDR2 SQIVND (reference sequence). CDR3 residues: CASSIGTVPQGYTF. CDR3 sequence (DNA): TGTGCCAGTAGTATCGGGACAGTCCCTCAAGGCTACACCTTC.

The gene calls are TRBV11-2 and TRBJ1-2; 10 bases agree with TRBD1. Germline V gene sequence: CDR1 SGHAT, CDR2 FQNNGV. The CDR3 runs to 14 residues. V lost 5 bases, J lost 6 bases, and 6 bases stayed unmatched. CDR3 sequence: CASSLPGQGNGYTF. For the CDR3, the DNA is TGTGCCAGCAGCCTACCGGGACAGGGGAATGGCTACACCTTC.

The CDR3 is CASSPRGQGVNTEAFF. The CDR3 DNA follows: TGTGCCAGCAGCCCGCGGGGTCAAGGGGTGAACACTGAAGCTTTCTTT. This rearrangement joins TRBV5-5 to TRBJ1-1; TRBD1 is a possible D gene (5 bases). The CDR3 loop spans 16 amino acids. Germline CDR1 and CDR2: SGHKS and YYEKEE (reference sequence). The germline V and J ends were trimmed by 4 bases and 0 bases, with 16 bases remaining between them.

The chain has TRBV11-2 and TRBJ1-1; 8 bases agree with TRBD1. The CDR3 length is 15 residues. Trimming removed 5 bases from V and 4 bases from J; junction bases left unmatched: 9. Germline V gene lookup returns CDR1 SGHAT and CDR2 FQNNGV. In DNA, the CDR3 is TGTGCCAGCAGCCCAACGACAGGGGTTGGCACTGAAGCTTTCTTT. Translation: CASSPTTGVGTEAFF. Supplemented by reference TRBV11-2 and TRBJ1-1, the full variable domain reads EAGVAQSPRYKIIEKRQSVAFWCNPISGHATLYWYQQILGQGPKLLIQFQNNGVVDDSQLPKDRFSAERLKGVDSTLKIQPAKLEDSAVYLCASSPTTGVGTEAFFGQGTRLTVV.